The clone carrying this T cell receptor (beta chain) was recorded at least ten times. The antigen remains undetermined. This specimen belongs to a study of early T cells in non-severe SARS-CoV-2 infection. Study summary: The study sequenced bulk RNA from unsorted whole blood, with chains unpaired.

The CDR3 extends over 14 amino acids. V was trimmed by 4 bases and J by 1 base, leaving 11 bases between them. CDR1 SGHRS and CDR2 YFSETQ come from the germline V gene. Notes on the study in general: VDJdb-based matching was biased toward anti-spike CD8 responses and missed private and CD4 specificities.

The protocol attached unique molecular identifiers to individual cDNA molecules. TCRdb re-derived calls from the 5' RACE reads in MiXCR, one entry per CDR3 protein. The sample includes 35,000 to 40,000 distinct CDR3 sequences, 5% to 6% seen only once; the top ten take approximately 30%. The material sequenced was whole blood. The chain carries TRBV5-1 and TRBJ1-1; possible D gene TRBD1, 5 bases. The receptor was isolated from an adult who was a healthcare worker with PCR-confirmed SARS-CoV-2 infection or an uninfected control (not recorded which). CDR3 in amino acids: CASSIRASNTEAFF. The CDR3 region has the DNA TGCGCCAGCAGCATCAGGGCCTCGAACACTGAAGCTTTCTTT.